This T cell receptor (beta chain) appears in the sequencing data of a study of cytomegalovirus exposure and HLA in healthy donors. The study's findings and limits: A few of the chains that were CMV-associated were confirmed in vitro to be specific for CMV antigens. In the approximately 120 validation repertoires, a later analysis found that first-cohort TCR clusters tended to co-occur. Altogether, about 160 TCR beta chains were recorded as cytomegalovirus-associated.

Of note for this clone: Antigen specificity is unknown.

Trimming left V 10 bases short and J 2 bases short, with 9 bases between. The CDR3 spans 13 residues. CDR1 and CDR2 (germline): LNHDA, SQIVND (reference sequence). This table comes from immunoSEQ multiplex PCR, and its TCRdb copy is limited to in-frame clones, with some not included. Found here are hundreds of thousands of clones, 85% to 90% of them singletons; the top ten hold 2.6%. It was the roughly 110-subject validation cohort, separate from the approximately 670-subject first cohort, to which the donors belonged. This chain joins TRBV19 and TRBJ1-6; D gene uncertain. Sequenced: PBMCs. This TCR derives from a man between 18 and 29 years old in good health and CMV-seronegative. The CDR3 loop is CATTGAYNSPLHF. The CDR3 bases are TGTGCCACCACCGGGGCCTATAATTCACCCCTCCACTTT.